The clone carrying this T cell receptor (beta chain) appeared many times. This sample is drawn from a study of CD8 T cells in ankylosing spondylitis. The germline V gene has CDR1 SGHKS and CDR2 YYEKEE (reference sequence). Deletions cut 3 bases from V and 5 bases from J, with 14 bases between. This CDR3 has 15 amino acids. TCRdb fed the 5' RACE reads into MiXCR, producing one record per CDR3 protein. The data show about 240,000 distinct CDR3 sequences, with around 10% seen just once and 6% to 8% held by the top ten. V usage is TRBV5-5 and J usage is TRBJ2-2; the D is unclear. The sample was blood, either unsorted or a sorted T cell fraction (not recorded which). The clonotype originates from a male donor with ankylosing spondylitis or in good health (not recorded which). CDR3 loop: CASSSVPLQTGELFF. CDR3 in DNA: TGTGCCAGCAGCTCAGTCCCCCTCCAAACCGGGGAGCTGTTTTTT.